A single sample is the source of the 28 T cell receptor beta chains below, sequenced in a study of cytomegalovirus exposure and HLA in healthy donors. Data came from immunoSEQ multiplex PCR; TCRdb stores just in-frame clones and leaves some out. This table holds about 130,000 clones, 85% to 90% found once. The sequencing input was PBMCs. These receptors all stem from a woman under 30 in good health and CMV-seronegative.

This CDR3 is CASSPFSGTQIVVLTF. The CDR3 nucleotides are TGTGCCAGTTCCCCATTTTCCGGGACACAAATCGTCGTCCTGACTTTC. The chain joins TRBV19 to TRBJ2-6, with D possibly TRBD1 on 6 matching bases. This CDR3 contains 16 residues. Trimming removed 8 bases at V and 12 bases at J, with 26 bases between. Germline lookup yields CDR1 LNHDA and CDR2 SQIVND (reference sequence).

The chain is built from TRBV6-1 and TRBJ1-2; no firm D call. Trimming stripped 7 bases from V and 2 bases from J, with 17 bases between. Looked up from germline, CDR1 is MNHNS and CDR2 is SASEGT. The CDR3 totals 15 residues. The CDR3 sequence is CASTFGIGGNYGYTF. CDR3 nucleotides: TGTGCCAGCACCTTTGGGATAGGAGGGAACTATGGCTACACCTTC.

The gene calls are TRBV19 and TRBJ1-1; D not certain. The germline CDR1 and CDR2 sequences are LNHDA and SQIVND (reference sequence). The CDR3 sequence is 12 residues long. Trimming took 6 bases from V and 5 from J, leaving 10 bases between them. The CDR3 DNA reads as TGTGCCAGTAGCCATACGGGGACTGAAGCTTTCTTT. It is translated as CASSHTGTEAFF.

V gene TRBV5-6 combines with J gene TRBJ1-2; D is possibly TRBD1 (5 bases). The V end was cut by 0 bases, the J end by 8 bases, with 14 bases between. The CDR3 runs to 14 residues. The germline gives CDR1 SGHDT, CDR2 YYEEEE. CDR3 region: CASSLAPGVEGYTF. CDR3 nucleotide sequence: TGTGCCAGCAGCTTGGCTCCGGGGGTCGAGGGCTACACCTTC.

The rearrangement links TRBV7-2 to TRBJ1-5; 7 bases match TRBD1. After removal of 4 bases from V and 11 bases from J, the junction contained 11 bases not matched to a gene. Germline V gives CDR1 SGHTA, CDR2 FQGNSA. The length of the CDR3 is 14 residues. CDR3 sequence (DNA): TGTGCCAGCAGCTCACCCACAGGGGTCAGAACCCAGCATTTT. It yields the protein CASSSPTGVRTQHF. The full variable domain, in which reference TRBV7-2 and TRBJ1-5 provide the parts outside the CDR3, is GAGVSQSPSNKVTEKGKDVELRCDPISGHTALYWYRQSLGQGLEFLIYFQGNSAPDKSGLPSDRFSAERTGGSVSTLTIQRTQQEDSAVYLCASSSPTGVRTQHFGDGTRLSIL.

The CDR3 DNA reads TGTGCCACTTGGCGGACACCCAACGCAGATACGCAGTATTTT. Protein product: CATWRTPNADTQYF. The chain combines TRBV2 with TRBJ2-3; D is possibly TRBD1 (5 bases). Between the trimmed V and J ends, which lost 10 bases and 4 bases, there was a span of 18 bases. The CDR3 covers 14 residues. Germline lookup yields CDR1 SNHLY and CDR2 FYNNEI.

This chain joins TRBV5-4 and TRBJ1-3; D uncertain. Germline CDR1 SGHNT, CDR2 YYREEE (reference sequence). Trimming left V 0 bases short and J 2 bases short, with 9 bases between. The CDR3 is 15 amino acids. Here the CDR3 reads CASSLARAPGNTIYF. The CDR3 DNA reads TGTGCCAGCAGCTTGGCGCGGGCGCCTGGAAACACCATATATTTT.

The J gene is TRBJ1-5, the V gene TRBV6-1; the match to TRBD1 covers 7 bases. V lost 6 bases to trimming and J lost 4 bases; unmatched junction nucleotides: 6. The CDR3 has 14 amino acids. Per germline, CDR1 MNHNS and CDR2 SASEGT. CDR3 loop: CASSWDSQNQPQHF. The CDR3 nucleotides are TGTGCCAGCAGCTGGGACAGCCAGAATCAGCCCCAGCATTTT.

The chain combines TRBV23-1 with TRBJ2-5; tentative D call: TRBD1 (6 bases). TRBV23-1 is annotated as an ORF whose role is uncertain. The CDR3 contains 17 residues. V lost 0 bases, J lost 1 base, and 15 bases lay in between. DNA of the CDR3: TGCGCCAGCAGTCAATCTCGAAACGGGACATCCCAAGAGACCCAGTACTTC. Protein: CASSQSRNGTSQETQYF.

The chain combines TRBV9 with TRBJ2-2; the match to TRBD1 covers 7 bases. The CDR3 has 14 amino acids. V was clipped by 5 bases and J by 2 bases; unmatched bases: 3. Germline V gene sequence: CDR1 SGDLS, CDR2 YYNGEE. As DNA, the CDR3 is TGTGCCAGCAGTGGGACAGTTAACACCGGGGAGCTGTTTTTT. Its translation is CASSGTVNTGELFF.

This sequence joins TRBV5-4 and TRBJ2-2; the match to TRBD2 covers 9 bases. V lost 2 bases, J lost 7 bases, and 6 bases stayed unmatched. The CDR3 covers 15 residues. From germline, CDR1 is SGHNT and CDR2 YYREEE (reference sequence). This CDR3 is CASSFSGGFGGELFF. CDR3 coding DNA: TGTGCCAGCAGCTTTAGCGGGGGATTCGGCGGGGAGCTGTTTTTT.

V is TRBV11-2 and J is TRBJ1-5, with D perhaps matching TRBD1 (6 bases). V shed 0 bases and J shed 7 bases, with 10 bases lying between them. In germline, CDR1 is SGHAT, CDR2 FQNNGV. This CDR3 spans 14 amino acids. CDR3 region: CASSLDGGSQPQHF. The CDR3 DNA reads as TGTGCCAGCAGCTTAGATGGGGGCTCCCAGCCCCAGCATTTT.

As regards this clone: The junction departs from germline at one end; a sequencing error may be responsible. J is TRBJ1-1 and V is TRBV28, with 7 nucleotides matching TRBD1. CDR3 length: 14 amino acids. Per germline, CDR1 MDHEN and CDR2 SYDVKM. The CDR3 reads CASSRGGQNTEAFF. DNA of the CDR3: TGTGCCAGCAGTAGAGGGGGACAGAACACTGAGGCTTTCTTT.

V is TRBV25-1 and J is TRBJ2-1; 7 bases align to TRBD2. The CDR3 contains 17 residues. Germline V gives CDR1 MGHDK, CDR2 SYGVNS. Trimming took 7 bases from V and 0 from J; bases not matched to a gene: 12. CDR3 sequence: CASNGGGDASSYNEQFF. The CDR3 DNA is TGTGCCAGCAATGGGGGGGGAGATGCTAGCTCCTACAATGAGCAGTTCTTC.

The J gene is TRBJ2-1, the V gene TRBV9, with D unresolved. The V end lost 4 bases, the J end lost 0 bases, and 8 bases lay between the germline ends. This CDR3 has 14 residues. From germline, CDR1 is SGDLS and CDR2 YYNGEE. CDR3 region: CASSSVSSYNEQFF. The DNA of the CDR3 is TGTGCCAGCAGCTCCGTGAGCTCCTACAATGAGCAGTTCTTC.

This clone was recorded once. The chain employs TRBV7-9 and TRBJ1-1; no clear D. The V end lost 3 bases, the J end lost 1 base, and 6 bases lay between the germline ends. The CDR3 runs 13 residues. Per the germline V gene, CDR1 is SEHNR and CDR2 is FQNEAQ (reference sequence). This CDR3 reads CASSFERNTEAFF. Written as DNA, the CDR3 is TGTGCCAGCAGCTTTGAGAGGAACACTGAAGCTTTCTTT.

J is TRBJ1-6 and V is TRBV19, with 7 bases lining up with TRBD1. With 1 base clipped from V and 10 bases from J, the junction kept 10 bases outside the gene matches. The CDR3 covers 16 residues. CDR1 and CDR2 (germline): LNHDA, SQIVND (reference sequence). The CDR3 loop reads CASSIGLEGAGSPLHF. DNA of the CDR3: TGTGCCAGTAGTATAGGTCTGGAGGGGGCCGGCTCACCCCTCCACTTT.

The chain employs TRBV6-1 and TRBJ2-7, with 11 bases aligning to TRBD1. The CDR3 covers 14 residues. Germline V CDR1 and CDR2: MNHNS, SASEGT. J lost 5 bases, V lost 6 bases, and 6 bases had no gene match. This CDR3 is CASRSDRGHHEQYF. CDR3 coding DNA: TGTGCCAGCAGGTCGGACAGGGGGCACCACGAGCAGTACTTC.

The rearrangement uses TRBV14 and TRBJ1-1; a possible D gene is TRBD1 (5 bases). The CDR3 covers 15 residues. In germline, CDR1 is SGHDN, CDR2 FVKESK. The V end was cut by 4 bases, the J end by 1 base, with 13 bases between. The DNA for the CDR3 is TGTGCCAGCAGCCGGGGCAACTCCCCGAACACTGAAGCTTTCTTT. This translates into CASSRGNSPNTEAFF.

The rearrangement links TRBV5-1 to TRBJ1-2; D uncertain. This CDR3 comprises 14 residues. CDR1 and CDR2 from the germline V gene are SGHRS and YFSETQ. V lost 0 bases and J lost 10, with 16 bases in between. The DNA for the CDR3 is TGCGCCAGCAGCTTGGACGGGGTCGTCGATGCCTACACCTTC. It yields the protein CASSLDGVVDAYTF. Supplemented by reference TRBV5-1 and TRBJ1-2, the full variable domain reads KAGVTQTPRYLIKTRGQQVTLSCSPISGHRSVSWYQQTPGQGLQFLFEYFSETQRNKGNFPGRFSGRQFSNSRSEMNVSTLELGDSALYLCASSLDGVVDAYTFGSGTRLTVV.

A single count supports this clone. This chain uses TRBV10-2 with TRBJ1-1; TRBD1 matches at 8 bases. V was clipped by 6 bases and J by 7 bases; unmatched bases: 10. CDR3 length equals 14 residues. Germline loops: CDR1 WSHSY, CDR2 SAAADI. CDR3 sequence (DNA): TGCGCCAGCAGCGCCTTGACAGGGGACCTTGAAGCTTTCTTT. Translating it yields CASSALTGDLEAFF.

This chain connects TRBV5-1 to TRBJ1-1; tentative D call: TRBD1 (6 bases). V was pared by 2 bases and J by 0 bases, with 8 bases between. The CDR3 is 14 residues long. Germline CDR1 reads SGHRS; CDR2 reads YFSETQ. DNA for the CDR3: TGCGCCAGCAGCTTCGCAGGGGTGAACACTGAAGCTTTCTTT. It specifies CASSFAGVNTEAFF.

This sequence joins TRBV6-5 and TRBJ1-1; 8 bases align to TRBD1. The CDR3 length is 15 residues. Germline CDR1 reads MNHEY; CDR2 reads SVGAGI. The V and J ends lost 7 bases and 4 bases, in that order; junction bases with no gene match: 11. The CDR3 DNA sequence: TGTGCCAGCAATCCACTCACAGGGGGAGTCACTGAAGCTTTCTTT. Translation gives CASNPLTGGVTEAFF.

The genes are TRBV2 and TRBJ2-5; 12 bases are shared with TRBD2. This CDR3 comprises 18 residues. CDR1 and CDR2 (germline): SNHLY, FYNNEI. J gave up 5 bases and V 3 bases, and 13 bases lay outside the gene matches. This CDR3 reads CASSETLASGGVGETQYF. For the CDR3, the DNA is TGTGCCAGCAGTGAGACCCTGGCTAGCGGGGGGGTTGGGGAGACCCAGTACTTC.

The chain employs TRBV27 and TRBJ2-1, with D hard to call. Per germline, CDR1 MNHEY and CDR2 SMNVEV (reference sequence). Trimming took off 5 bases at V and 6 bases at J, with 11 bases between the two ends. The length of the CDR3 is 13 residues. CDR3 protein: CASSVTLVNEQFF. The CDR3 coding sequence is TGTGCCAGCAGTGTGACACTCGTCAATGAGCAGTTCTTC.

V and J are TRBV10-2 and TRBJ2-3, with TRBD2 matching over 11 bases. The germline V gene has CDR1 WSHSY and CDR2 SAAADI. The CDR3 totals 16 residues. After removal of 3 bases from V and 1 base from J, the junction contained 3 bases not matched to a gene. As DNA, the CDR3 is TGCGCCAGCAGTGAACCGACTAGCGGGGGCACAGATACGCAGTATTTT. Translated, it gives CASSEPTSGGTDTQYF.

The chain links TRBV6-5 to TRBJ1-2; the D gene is possibly TRBD1 (5 bases). CDR3 length: 16 residues. The V end lost 2 bases, the J end lost 7 bases, and 20 bases lay between the germline ends. From germline, CDR1 is MNHEY and CDR2 SVGAGI. This chain's CDR3 is CASSYSQGPTLGGYTF. The CDR3 bases are TGTGCCAGCAGTTACAGTCAGGGCCCTACACTGGGTGGCTACACCTTC.

This clone was observed a handful of times. The CDR3: CASSPTGSNYEQYF. In DNA, the CDR3 is TGCGCCAGCAGCCCAACGGGGAGCAACTACGAGCAGTACTTC. This chain uses TRBV5-1 with TRBJ2-7; maybe TRBD2 (5 bases). The CDR3 sequence is 14 residues long. Germline CDR1 and CDR2: SGHRS and YFSETQ. V was clipped by 4 bases and J by 3 bases, with 14 bases between them. The complete variable domain, with remaining parts taken from reference TRBV5-1 and TRBJ2-7, reads KAGVTQTPRYLIKTRGQQVTLSCSPISGHRSVSWYQQTPGQGLQFLFEYFSETQRNKGNFPGRFSGRQFSNSRSEMNVSTLELGDSALYLCASSPTGSNYEQYFGPGTRLTVT.